These 4 T cell receptor beta chains were sequenced from one sample in a study of blood T cell repertoires in COVID-19. Profiling relied on immunoSEQ multiplex PCR, and the TCRdb table lists in-frame clones only, not all of them. The repertoire has about 150,000 clones, 84% of them found once; the top ten carry 7.2%. Sequenced: peripheral blood. Receptor source: a woman aged 45-59 years in a cohort sampled during active or convalescent COVID-19.

This sequence joins TRBV2 and TRBJ2-2; the match to TRBD2 covers 8 bases. Germline V gene sequence: CDR1 SNHLY, CDR2 FYNNEI. The CDR3 runs 14 residues. The V segment lost 11 bases and the J segment 1 base; nucleotides outside the gene matches: 6. CDR3 sequence reads: CAATGTRNTGELFF. The CDR3 nucleotides read TGTGCCGCGACCGGGACTAGGAACACCGGGGAGCTGTTTTTT. Full variable domain (remainder filled in from reference TRBV2 and TRBJ2-2): EPEVTQTPSHQVTQMGQEVILRCVPISNHLYFYWYRQILGQKVEFLVSFYNNEISEKSEIFDDQFSVERPDGSNFTLKIRSTKLEDSAMYFCAATGTRNTGELFFGEGSRLTVL.

The rearrangement joins TRBV10-3 to TRBJ1-1, with 7 bases that match TRBD1. Germline V gene sequence: CDR1 ENHRY, CDR2 SYGVKD. V lost 2 bases to trimming and J lost 0 bases; unmatched junction nucleotides: 0. CDR3 length: 14 amino acids. This CDR3 reads CAISEDRVNTEAFF. As DNA, the CDR3 is TGTGCCATCAGTGAGGACAGGGTGAACACTGAAGCTTTCTTT.

There are a few counts of this clone. The CDR3 loop is CASSRGQGTGELFF. As DNA, the CDR3 is TGCGCCAGCAGCAGGGGGCAGGGCACCGGGGAGCTGTTTTTT. The chain links TRBV5-1 to TRBJ2-2; TRBD1 matches at 7 bases. CDR3 length equals 14 residues. Trimming removed 4 bases from V and 4 bases from J; junction bases left unmatched: 4. Germline V gene lookup returns CDR1 SGHRS and CDR2 YFSETQ.

This clone has only a few counts. This chain links TRBV9 with TRBJ1-5, with 9 bases fitting TRBD1. Looked up from germline, CDR1 is SGDLS and CDR2 is YYNGEE. The CDR3 is made up of 13 amino acids. After removal of 7 bases from V and 6 bases from J, the junction contained 5 bases not matched to a gene. In nucleotides, the CDR3 is TGTGCCAGCGGGGGGACAGGGAGTCAGCCCCAGCATTTT. It specifies CASGGTGSQPQHF.